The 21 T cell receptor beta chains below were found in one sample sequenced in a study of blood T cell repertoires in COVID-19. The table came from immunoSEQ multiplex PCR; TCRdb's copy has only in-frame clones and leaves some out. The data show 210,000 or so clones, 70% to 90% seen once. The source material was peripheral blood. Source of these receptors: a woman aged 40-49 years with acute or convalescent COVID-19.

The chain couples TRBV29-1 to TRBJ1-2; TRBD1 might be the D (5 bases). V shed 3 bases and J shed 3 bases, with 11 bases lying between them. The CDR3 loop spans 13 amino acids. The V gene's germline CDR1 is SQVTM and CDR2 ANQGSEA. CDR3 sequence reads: CSVEQTEDYGYTF. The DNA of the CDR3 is TGCAGCGTTGAGCAGACAGAAGACTATGGCTACACCTTC.

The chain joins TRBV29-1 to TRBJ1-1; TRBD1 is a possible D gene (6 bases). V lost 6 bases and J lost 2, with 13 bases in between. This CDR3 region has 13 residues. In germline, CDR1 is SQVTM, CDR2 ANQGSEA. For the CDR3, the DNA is TGCAGCGTGAGGGGCAGGGGAAACACTGAAGCTTTCTTT. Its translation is CSVRGRGNTEAFF.

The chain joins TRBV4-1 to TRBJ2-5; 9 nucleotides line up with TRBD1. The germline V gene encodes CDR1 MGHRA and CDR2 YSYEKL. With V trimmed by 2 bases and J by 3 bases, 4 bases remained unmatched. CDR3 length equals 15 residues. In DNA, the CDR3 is TGCGCCAGCAGCCAAACCGGGACAGGGAAAGAGACCCAGTACTTC. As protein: CASSQTGTGKETQYF.

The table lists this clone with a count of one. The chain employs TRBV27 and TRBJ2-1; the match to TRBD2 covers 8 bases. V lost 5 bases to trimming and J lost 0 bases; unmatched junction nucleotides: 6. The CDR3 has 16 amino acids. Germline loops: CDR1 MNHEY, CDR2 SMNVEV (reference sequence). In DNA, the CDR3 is TGTGCCAGCAGTCCCCAGCGGGGGAGCTCCTACAATGAGCAGTTCTTC. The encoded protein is CASSPQRGSSYNEQFF.

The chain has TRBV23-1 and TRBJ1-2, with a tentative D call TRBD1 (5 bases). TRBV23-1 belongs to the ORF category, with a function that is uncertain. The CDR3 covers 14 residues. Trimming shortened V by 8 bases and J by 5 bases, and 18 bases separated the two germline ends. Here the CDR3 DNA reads TGCGCCAGCTCCCCACCGGGGGGAGCTTATGGCTACACCTTC. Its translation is CASSPPGGAYGYTF.

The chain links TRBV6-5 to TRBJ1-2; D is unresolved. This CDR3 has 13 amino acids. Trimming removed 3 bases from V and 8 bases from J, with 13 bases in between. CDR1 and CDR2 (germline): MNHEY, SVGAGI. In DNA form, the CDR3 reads TGTGCCAGCAGTTATCGTGCGGAGGCCGGCTACACCTTC. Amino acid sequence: CASSYRAEAGYTF.

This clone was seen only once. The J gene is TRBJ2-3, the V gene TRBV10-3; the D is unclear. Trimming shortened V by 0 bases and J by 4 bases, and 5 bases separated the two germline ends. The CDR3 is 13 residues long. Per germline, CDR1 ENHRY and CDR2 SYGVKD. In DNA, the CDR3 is TGTGCCATCAGTGAGTCGGCCCCAGATACGCAGTATTTT. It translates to CAISESAPDTQYF.

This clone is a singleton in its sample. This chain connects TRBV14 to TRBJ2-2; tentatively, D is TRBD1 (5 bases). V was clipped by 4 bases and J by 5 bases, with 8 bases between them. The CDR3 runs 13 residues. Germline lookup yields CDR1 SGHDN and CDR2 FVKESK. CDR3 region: CASSLRQTGELFF. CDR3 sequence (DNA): TGTGCCAGCAGCCTGAGACAGACCGGGGAGCTGTTTTTT.

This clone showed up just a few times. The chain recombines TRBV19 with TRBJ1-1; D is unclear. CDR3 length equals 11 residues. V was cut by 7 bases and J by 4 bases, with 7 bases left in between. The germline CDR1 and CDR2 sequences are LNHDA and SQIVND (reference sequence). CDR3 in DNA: TGTGCCAGTAACTCCGTCACTGAAGCTTTCTTT. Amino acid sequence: CASNSVTEAFF.

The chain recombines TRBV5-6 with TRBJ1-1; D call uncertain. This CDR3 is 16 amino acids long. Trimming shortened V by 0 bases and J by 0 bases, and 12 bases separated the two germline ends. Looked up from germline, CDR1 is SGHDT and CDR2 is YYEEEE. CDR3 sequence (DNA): TGTGCCAGCAGCTTGGAATCGGTCCAAGTGAACACTGAAGCTTTCTTT. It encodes CASSLESVQVNTEAFF.

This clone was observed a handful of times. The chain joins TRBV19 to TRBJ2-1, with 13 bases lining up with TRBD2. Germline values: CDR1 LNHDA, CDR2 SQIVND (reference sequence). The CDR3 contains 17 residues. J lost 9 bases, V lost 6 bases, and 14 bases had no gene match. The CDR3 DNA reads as TGTGCCAGTAGCCCCAGAACTGGACTAGCGGGGGCTGGTGAGCAGTTCTTC. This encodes CASSPRTGLAGAGEQFF.

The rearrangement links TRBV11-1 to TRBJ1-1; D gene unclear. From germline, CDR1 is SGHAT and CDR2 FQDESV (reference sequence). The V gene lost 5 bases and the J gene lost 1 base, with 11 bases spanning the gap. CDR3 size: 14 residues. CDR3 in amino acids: CASSVSRGNTEAFF. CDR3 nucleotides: TGTGCCAGCAGCGTAAGCCGTGGGAACACTGAAGCTTTCTTT. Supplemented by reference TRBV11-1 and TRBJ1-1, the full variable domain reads EAEVAQSPRYKITEKSQAVAFWCDPISGHATLYWYRQILGQGPELLVQFQDESVVDDSQLPKDRFSAERLKGVDSTLKIQPAELGDSAMYLCASSVSRGNTEAFFGQGTRLTVV.

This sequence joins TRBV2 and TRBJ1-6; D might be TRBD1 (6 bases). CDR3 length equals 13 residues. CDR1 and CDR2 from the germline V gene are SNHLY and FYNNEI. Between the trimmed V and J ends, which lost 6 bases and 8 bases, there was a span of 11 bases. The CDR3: CASRSQGYSPLHF. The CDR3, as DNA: TGTGCCAGCAGGTCACAGGGTTATTCACCCCTCCACTTT.

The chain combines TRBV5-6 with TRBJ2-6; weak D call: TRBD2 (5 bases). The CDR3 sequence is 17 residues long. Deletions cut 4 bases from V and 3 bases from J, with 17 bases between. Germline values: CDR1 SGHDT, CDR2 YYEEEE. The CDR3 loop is CASSPGIGVGGANVLTF. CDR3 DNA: TGTGCCAGCAGCCCCGGGATCGGAGTTGGTGGGGCCAACGTCCTGACTTTC.

The CDR3 bases are TGTGCCATCAGTGGATCCGGGACAGAGAGCTCCTACAATGAGCAGTTCTTC. Translating gives CAISGSGTESSYNEQFF. The gene calls are TRBV10-3 and TRBJ2-1; the match to TRBD1 covers 7 bases. The V and J ends lost 4 bases and 0 bases, in that order; junction bases with no gene match: 9. CDR1 ENHRY and CDR2 SYGVKD come from the germline V gene. The CDR3 has 17 residues.

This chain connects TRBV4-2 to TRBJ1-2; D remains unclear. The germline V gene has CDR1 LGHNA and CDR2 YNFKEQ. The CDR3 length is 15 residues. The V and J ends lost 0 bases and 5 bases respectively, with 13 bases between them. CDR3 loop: CASSQDTGLQYGYTF. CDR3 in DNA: TGTGCCAGCAGCCAAGATACGGGGTTACAGTATGGCTACACCTTC.

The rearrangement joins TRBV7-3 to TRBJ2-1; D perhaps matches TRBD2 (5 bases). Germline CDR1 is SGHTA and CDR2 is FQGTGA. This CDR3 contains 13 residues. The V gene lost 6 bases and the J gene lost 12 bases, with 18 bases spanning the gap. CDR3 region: CASSQTIGLGQFF. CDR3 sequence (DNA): TGTGCCAGCAGTCAGACTATTGGCCTCGGGCAGTTCTTC.

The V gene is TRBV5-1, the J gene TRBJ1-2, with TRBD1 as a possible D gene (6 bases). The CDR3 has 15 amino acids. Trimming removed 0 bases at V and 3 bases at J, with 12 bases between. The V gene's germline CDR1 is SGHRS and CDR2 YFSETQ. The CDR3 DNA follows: TGCGCCAGCAGCTTGGTTCAGGGGACGGACTATGGCTACACCTTC. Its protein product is CASSLVQGTDYGYTF.

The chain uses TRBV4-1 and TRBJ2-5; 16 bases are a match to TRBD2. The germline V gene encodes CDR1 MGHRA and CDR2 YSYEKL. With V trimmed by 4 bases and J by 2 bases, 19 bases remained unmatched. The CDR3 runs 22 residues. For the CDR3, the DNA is TGCGCCAGCAGCCCAGACTTTCTGGGACTAGCGGGAGGGGGGATCGGGCAAGAGACCCAGTACTTC. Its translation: CASSPDFLGLAGGGIGQETQYF.

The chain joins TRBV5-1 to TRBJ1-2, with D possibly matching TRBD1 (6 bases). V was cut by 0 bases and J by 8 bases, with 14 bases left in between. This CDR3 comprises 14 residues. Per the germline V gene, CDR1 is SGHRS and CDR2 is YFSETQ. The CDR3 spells CASSLGDIRQGYTF. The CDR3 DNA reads TGCGCCAGCAGCTTGGGGGACATCCGACAGGGCTACACCTTC.

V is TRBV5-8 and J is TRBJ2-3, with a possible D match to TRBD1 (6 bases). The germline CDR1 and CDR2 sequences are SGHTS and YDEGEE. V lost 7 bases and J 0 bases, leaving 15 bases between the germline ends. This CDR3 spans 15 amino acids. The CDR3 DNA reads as TGTGCCAGCCGCTCGAGGGGGTTGAGCACAGATACGCAGTATTTT. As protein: CASRSRGLSTDTQYF.